The 2 T cell receptor beta chains presented below share a single source sample, sequenced in a study of radiation and T cells in renal cell carcinoma. Clones were read by immunoSEQ multiplex PCR, and TCRdb kept only the in-frame ones, dropping some. Here the sample spans 130,000 or so clones, 70% to 90% being singletons. As to time point: baseline pretreatment blood. Treatment meaning: 15 Gy SBRT to primary tumor, nephrectomy 4 weeks later. The sequenced sample was blood, obtained from a patient whose treatment included radiotherapy and nephrectomy. These receptor sequences come from a woman between 50 and 59 years old with renal cell carcinoma.

This clone was seen only once. This chain connects TRBV7-9 to TRBJ2-5; 8 nucleotides line up with TRBD1. The CDR3 is 14 residues long. V lost 5 bases, J lost 2 bases, and 4 bases stayed unmatched. Per the germline V gene, CDR1 is SEHNR and CDR2 is FQNEAQ (reference sequence). The CDR3 sequence: CASSLGTGQETQYF. The DNA of the CDR3 is TGTGCCAGCAGCCTAGGGACAGGTCAAGAGACCCAGTACTTC.

The rearrangement joins TRBV5-4 to TRBJ2-3; D gene ambiguous. This CDR3 contains 13 residues. With 4 bases removed from V and 1 base from J, the gap between germline ends came to 7 bases. Germline loops: CDR1 SGHNT, CDR2 YYREEE (reference sequence). The CDR3 region has the DNA TGTGCCAGCAGCCTCGTGGGCACAGATACGCAGTATTTT. The encoded protein is CASSLVGTDTQYF.